This T cell receptor beta chain was identified during a study of T cells in Graves' hyperthyroidism and ophthalmopathy. A single count supports this clonotype. Germline CDR1 reads MNHEY; CDR2 reads SMNVEV (reference sequence). This CDR3 has 18 residues. The ends lost 4 bases at V and 0 bases at J; junction bases unmatched: 4. There were TCR beta CDR3 regions amplified from RNA transcripts. Initially, a first-round RT-PCR of the TCR CDR3 employed the HTBI primer set. TCRdb re-analysed the multiplex PCR reads in MiXCR, keeping a single row per CDR3 protein. The top ten hold about 3.5% of the sample, which has approximately 400,000 distinct CDR3 sequences, 15% to 20% seen once.

The sequence came from a woman aged 18-30 years with Graves' hyperthyroidism. The rearrangement links TRBV27 to TRBJ1-6, with TRBD1 matching over 12 bases. Sequenced input: blood. This chain's CDR3 is CASSSGTGGISYNSPLHF. The CDR3 DNA follows: TGTGCCAGCAGTTCCGGGACAGGGGGCATCTCCTATAATTCACCCCTCCACTTT.